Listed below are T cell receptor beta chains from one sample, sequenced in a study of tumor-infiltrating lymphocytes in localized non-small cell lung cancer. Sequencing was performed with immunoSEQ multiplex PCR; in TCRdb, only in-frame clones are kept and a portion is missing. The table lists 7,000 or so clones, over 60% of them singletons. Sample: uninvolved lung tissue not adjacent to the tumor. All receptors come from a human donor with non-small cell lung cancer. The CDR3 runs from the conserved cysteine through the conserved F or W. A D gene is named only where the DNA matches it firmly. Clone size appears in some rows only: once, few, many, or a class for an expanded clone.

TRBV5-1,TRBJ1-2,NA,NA,TGCGCCAGCAGCGGGGGGCTCTTTGGCTACACCTTC,CASSGGLFGYTF
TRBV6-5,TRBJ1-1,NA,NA,TGTGCCAGCAGTCCCCCCACAGGCCCGGGTGCTTTCTTT,CASSPPTGPGAFF
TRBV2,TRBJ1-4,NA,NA,TGTGCCAGCAGTGAATACGGACGGTTTAATGAAAAACTGTTTTTT,CASSEYGRFNEKLFF
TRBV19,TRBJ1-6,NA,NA,TGTGCCAGTAGTTCGGCAGGGGTTCCACCCCTCCACTTT,CASSSAGVPPLHF
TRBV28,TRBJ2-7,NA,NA,TGTGCCAGCAGGTGGGGCACCTCCGGGAACGAGCAGTACTTC,CASRWGTSGNEQYF
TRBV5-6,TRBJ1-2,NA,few,TGTGCCAGCAGCTATGGGGGCAACTATGGCTACACCTTC,CASSYGGNYGYTF
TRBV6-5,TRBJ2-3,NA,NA,TGTGCCAGCATGACTGGGGAGACAGATACGCAGTATTTT,CASMTGETDTQYF
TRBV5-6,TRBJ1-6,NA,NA,TGTGCCAGCAGCTGGTCGCAGAGTAGGGGTTTAGGGTCACCCCTCCACTTT,CASSWSQSRGLGSPLHF
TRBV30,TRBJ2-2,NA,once,TGTGCCTGGCTCATAGGAGAGGGGAACACCGGGGAGCTGTTTTTT,CAWLIGEGNTGELFF
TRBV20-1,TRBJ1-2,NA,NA,TGCAGTGCCCCCTTAGCCTATGGCTACACCTTC,CSAPLAYGYTF
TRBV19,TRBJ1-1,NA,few,TGTGCCAGCGGGGCGCCGGGCACTGAAGCTTTCTTT,CASGAPGTEAFF
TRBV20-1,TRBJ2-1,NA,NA,TGCAGTGCGTACAAGGGGTGGTTCTTC,CSAYKGWFF
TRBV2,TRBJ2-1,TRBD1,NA,TGTGCCAGCAGGACAGGGATACCCAATGAGCAGTTCTTC,CASRTGIPNEQFF
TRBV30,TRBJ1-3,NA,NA,TGTGCCTGGAAGGGGGTTGGAAACACCATATATTTT,CAWKGVGNTIYF
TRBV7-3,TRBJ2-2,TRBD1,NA,TGTGCCAGTAAAACAGGACAGGGGGGCACCGGGGAGCTGTTTTTT,CASKTGQGGTGELFF
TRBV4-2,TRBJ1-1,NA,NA,TGTGCCAGCAGCCAAGGAAATCAGGGTGGGACTGAAGCTTTCTTT,CASSQGNQGGTEAFF
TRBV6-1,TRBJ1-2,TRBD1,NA,TGTGCCAGCAGTCTGACAGGGGTGGGCTATGGCTACACCTTC,CASSLTGVGYGYTF
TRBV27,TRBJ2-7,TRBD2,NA,TGTGCCAGCAGTGGTTCGGCTAGCGGGGAAGGCGAGCAGTACTTC,CASSGSASGEGEQYF
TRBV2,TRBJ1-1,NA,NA,TGTGCCAGCAGTGAAGAGCAGGCCCGAGGACTGGAAGCTTTCTTT,CASSEEQARGLEAFF
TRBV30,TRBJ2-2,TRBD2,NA,TGTGCCTGGAGAGAAGGGGACATAGCGGGGCCGAACACCGGGGAGCTGTTTTTT,CAWREGDIAGPNTGELFF
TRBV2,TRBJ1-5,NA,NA,TGTGCCAGCAGTGGCCGGAGGGCGACCTTTAGCAATCAGCCCCAGCATTTT,CASSGRRATFSNQPQHF
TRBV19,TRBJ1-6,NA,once,TGTGCCAGTAGTCCGTCGGGTCCTTATAATTCACCCCTCCACTTT,CASSPSGPYNSPLHF
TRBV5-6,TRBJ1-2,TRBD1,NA,TGTGCCAGCAGCCCATTCGGACAGGGACGGGGTGGCTACACCTTC,CASSPFGQGRGGYTF
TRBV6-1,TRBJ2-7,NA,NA,TGTGCCAGCGGCAGACTCTACGAGCAGTACTTC,CASGRLYEQYF
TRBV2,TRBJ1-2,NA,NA,TGTGCCAGCAGTGCACCCGGGATCTATGGCTACACCTTC,CASSAPGIYGYTF
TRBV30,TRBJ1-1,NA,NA,TGTGCCTGTCACGTTACCTCTGAAGCTTTCTTT,CACHVTSEAFF
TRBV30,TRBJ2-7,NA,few,TGTGCCTGGAACAATCCGGCCGGGTACGAGCAGTACTTC,CAWNNPAGYEQYF
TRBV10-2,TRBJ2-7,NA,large,TGCGCCAGCAGTGCCAGCGGCTCCTACGAGCAGTACTTC,CASSASGSYEQYF
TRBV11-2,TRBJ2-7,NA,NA,TGTGCCAGCAGCTTAGCTCGGGCCTCCTACGAGCAGTACTTC,CASSLARASYEQYF
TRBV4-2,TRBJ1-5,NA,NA,TGTGCCAGCAGCCAGACAGACAGTAGGCCCCAGCATTTT,CASSQTDSRPQHF